The clone carrying this TCR beta chain was detected many times. Its antigen remains unknown. TCRdb recomputed calls from the reads with MiXCR, one row per CDR3 protein. The repertoire holds about a million distinct CDR3 sequences, with approximately 31% as singletons. The sample belongs to a study of T cell repertoires in cytomegalovirus infection. Study-level background: Matching HLA type, along with CMV infection, was indicated by public TCR beta signatures.

The CDR3 is made up of 12 amino acids. Trimming took 1 base from V and 1 from J, leaving 0 bases between them. This receptor was identified in a human donor in good health (CMV status not recorded). Some clones in this sample may be carry-over from other donors' samples. The sample was cultured CD8+ T cells from PBMCs, taken from culture after CMV antigen stimulation. This chain links TRBV12-3 or TRBV12-4 with TRBJ2-3; no firm D call. CDR3 sequence: CASSLGTDTQYF. The DNA of the CDR3 is TGTGCCAGCAGTTTAGGCACAGATACGCAGTATTTT.